This entry features one T cell receptor (beta chain) sequence. Negatively enriched CD4+ T cells were divided by CD45RA into naive and memory. The data derive from a study of shared clonotypes between healthy human individuals. At the level of the study: Per donor, three plates held CD4 naive cells, three held CD4 memory, two held CD8 naive and one held CD8 memory.

Data came from immunoSEQ multiplex PCR; TCRdb stores just in-frame clones and leaves some out. The table includes some 2.3 million clones, approximately 93% detected once. The CDR3 has 14 residues. With 4 bases removed from V and 7 bases from J, the gap between germline ends came to 18 bases. Germline CDR1 reads SGHNT; CDR2 reads YYREEE (reference sequence). This clonotype was sampled from a man aged 18 to 30 in good health. Some clones in this sample may be carry-over from other donors' samples. Sequencing used naive CD4+ T cells from PBMCs. Regarding subset: CD45RA+ positively selected. The V call is TRBV5-4, the J call TRBJ2-7; D remains unclear. The CDR3, as DNA: TGTGCCAGCAGCCCTTCCCAGCCCCAAGGGGAGCAGTACTTC. Amino acid sequence: CASSPSQPQGEQYF.